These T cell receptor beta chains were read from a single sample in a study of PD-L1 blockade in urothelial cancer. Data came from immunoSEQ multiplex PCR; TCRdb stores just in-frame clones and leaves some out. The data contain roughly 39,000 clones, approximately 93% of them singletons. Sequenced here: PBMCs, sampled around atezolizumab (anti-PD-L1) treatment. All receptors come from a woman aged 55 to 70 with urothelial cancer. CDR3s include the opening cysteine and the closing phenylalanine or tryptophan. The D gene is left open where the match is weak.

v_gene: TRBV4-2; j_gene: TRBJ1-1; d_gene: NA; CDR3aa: CASSHGQGMNTEAFF
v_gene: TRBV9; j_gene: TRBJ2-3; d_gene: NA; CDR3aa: CASSVVLGAGADTQYF
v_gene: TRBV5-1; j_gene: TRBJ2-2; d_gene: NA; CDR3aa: CASSLAPSGELFF
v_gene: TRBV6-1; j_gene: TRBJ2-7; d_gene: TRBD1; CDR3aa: CASSEAASSTGTTYEQYF
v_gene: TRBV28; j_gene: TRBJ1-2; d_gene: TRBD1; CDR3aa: CASKTGTVTDYTF
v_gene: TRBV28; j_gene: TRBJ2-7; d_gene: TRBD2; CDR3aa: CASRATTGVRGSYEQYF
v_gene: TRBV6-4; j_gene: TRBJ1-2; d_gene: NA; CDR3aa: CASTRRGYGYTF
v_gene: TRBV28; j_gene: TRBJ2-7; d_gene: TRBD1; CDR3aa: CASSSSGTGEYEQYF
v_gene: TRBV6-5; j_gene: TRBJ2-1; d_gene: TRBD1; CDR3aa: CASSYSGTGVNEQFF
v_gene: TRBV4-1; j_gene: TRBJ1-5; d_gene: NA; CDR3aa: CASSREVAGNQPQHF
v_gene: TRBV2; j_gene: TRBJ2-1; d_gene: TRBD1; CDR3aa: CASRGQGADEQFF
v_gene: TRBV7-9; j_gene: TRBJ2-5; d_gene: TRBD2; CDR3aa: CASSQSGTRGQETQYF
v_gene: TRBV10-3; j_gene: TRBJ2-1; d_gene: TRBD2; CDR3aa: CAISWGGGDEQFF
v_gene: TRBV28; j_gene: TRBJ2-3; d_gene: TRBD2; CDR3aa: CASRSPSGSLHTDTQYF
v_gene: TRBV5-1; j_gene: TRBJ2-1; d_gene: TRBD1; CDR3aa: CASSLPTGSNEQFF
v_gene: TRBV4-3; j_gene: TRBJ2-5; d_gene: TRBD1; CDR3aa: CASSHGTGTQETQYF
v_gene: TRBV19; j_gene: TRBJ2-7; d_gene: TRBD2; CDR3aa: CASQTSLSSYEQYF
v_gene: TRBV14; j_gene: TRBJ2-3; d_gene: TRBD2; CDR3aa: CASSQETGLTSTDTQYF
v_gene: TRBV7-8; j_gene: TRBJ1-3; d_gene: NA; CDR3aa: CASSLALRQTGNTIYF
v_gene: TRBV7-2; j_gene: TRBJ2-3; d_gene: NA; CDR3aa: CASSLAGGADTQYF
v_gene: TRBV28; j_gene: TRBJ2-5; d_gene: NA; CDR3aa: CASGRGETQYF
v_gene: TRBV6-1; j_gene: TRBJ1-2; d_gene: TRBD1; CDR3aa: CASSDPRGSNYGYTF
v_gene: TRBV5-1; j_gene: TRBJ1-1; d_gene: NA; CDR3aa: CASSLRGGDTEAFF
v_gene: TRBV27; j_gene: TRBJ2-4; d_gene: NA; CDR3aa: CASSLAGLFKNIQYF
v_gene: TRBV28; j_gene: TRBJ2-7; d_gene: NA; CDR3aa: CASSLSAYEQYF
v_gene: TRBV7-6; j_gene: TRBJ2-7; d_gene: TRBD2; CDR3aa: CASSQTSGTVYEQYF
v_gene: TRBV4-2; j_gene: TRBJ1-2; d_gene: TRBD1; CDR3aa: CASSQDSRQGKVDGYTF
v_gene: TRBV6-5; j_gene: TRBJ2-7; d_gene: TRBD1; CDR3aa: CASSYSQGAYEQYF
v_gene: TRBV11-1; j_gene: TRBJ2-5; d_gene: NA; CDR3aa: CASSFGAGGLWETQYF
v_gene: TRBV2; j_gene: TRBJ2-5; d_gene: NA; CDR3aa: CATQKGHKDSQETQYF
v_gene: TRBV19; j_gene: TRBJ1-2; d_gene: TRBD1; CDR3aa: CASRAPGQFYGYTF
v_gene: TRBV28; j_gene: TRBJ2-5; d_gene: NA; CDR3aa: CASSRGETQYF
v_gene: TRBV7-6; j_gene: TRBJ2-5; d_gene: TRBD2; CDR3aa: CASSSTSGRSGETQYF
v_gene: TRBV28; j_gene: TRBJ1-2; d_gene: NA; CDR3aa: CASSLRPAGQVARRDYGYTF
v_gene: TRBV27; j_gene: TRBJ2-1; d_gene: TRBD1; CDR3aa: CASSPTQTGREQFF
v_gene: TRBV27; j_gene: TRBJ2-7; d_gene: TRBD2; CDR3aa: CASSPILAGDAYEQYF
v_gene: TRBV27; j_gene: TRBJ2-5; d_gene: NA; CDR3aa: CASSLLGGMETQYF
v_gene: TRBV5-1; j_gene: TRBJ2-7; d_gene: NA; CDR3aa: CASTGSSSYEQYF
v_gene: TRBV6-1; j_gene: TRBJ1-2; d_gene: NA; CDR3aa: CASRAGGHGYTF
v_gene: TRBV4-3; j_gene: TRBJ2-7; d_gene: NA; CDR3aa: CASSQDGGEGDYEQYF
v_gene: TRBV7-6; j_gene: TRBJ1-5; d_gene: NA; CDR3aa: CASSLQGEFTNQPQHF
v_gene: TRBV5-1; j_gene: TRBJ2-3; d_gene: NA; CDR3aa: CASSPTGHSTDTQYF
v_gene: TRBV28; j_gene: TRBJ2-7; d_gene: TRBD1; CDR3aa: CASSLPQGADYEQYF
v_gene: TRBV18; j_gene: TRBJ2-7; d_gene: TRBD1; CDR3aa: CASKPNQGVYEQYF
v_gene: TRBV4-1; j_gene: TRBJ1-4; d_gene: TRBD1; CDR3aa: CASSHPGGWGNEKLFF
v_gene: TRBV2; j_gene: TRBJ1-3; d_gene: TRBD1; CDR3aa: CASSLMDRAGNTIYF
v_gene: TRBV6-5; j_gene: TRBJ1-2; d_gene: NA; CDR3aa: CASSYQGTSGYTF
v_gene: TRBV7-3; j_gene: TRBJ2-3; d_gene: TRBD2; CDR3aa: CASSLGAWAGGSDTQYF
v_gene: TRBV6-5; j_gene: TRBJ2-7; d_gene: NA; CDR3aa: CASSSQGSYEQYF
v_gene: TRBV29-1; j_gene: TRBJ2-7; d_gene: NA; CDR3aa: CSVEDNRDYEQYF